This is a list of T cell receptor beta chains from one sample in a study of T-cell reconstitution after alpha-beta-depleted transplantation in children. TCRdb used MiXCR to reprocess the PCR reads, holding one entry per CDR3 protein. The sample records about 110,000 distinct CDR3 sequences, about 6.5% being singletons. Sequencing was performed on PBMCs, mostly from graft donor cells, taken 360 days after TCRalphabeta/CD19-depleted stem cell transplant. These receptors all stem from a male patient aged 2-10 years who had a stem cell transplant for acute lymphoblastic leukemia, so the T cells may come from the graft donor. Each CDR3 is given without its conserved first and last residue.

TRBV7-9	TRBJ2-7	ASSPSNYEQY
TRBV7-9	TRBJ1-5	ASSLATQPQH
TRBV5-1	TRBJ1-2	ASSRVPHGYT
TRBV7-2	TRBJ2-4	ASSLPRGTVSLAKNIQY
TRBV5-1	TRBJ1-1	ASSLGASMNTEAF
TRBV19	TRBJ2-1	ASFDRSYNEQF
TRBV5-6	TRBJ2-7	ASSLGGLQGREY
TRBV5-1	TRBJ2-3	ASSQDQAPRTDTQY
TRBV12-3/TRBV12-4	TRBJ2-6	ASSFGPGGSGANVLT
TRBV16	TRBJ1-2	ASSPNSYGYT
TRBV5-5	TRBJ1-2	ASSTKTTGRVFYGYT
TRBV6-5	TRBJ2-1	ASSRRPGSYNEQF
TRBV20-1	TRBJ2-3	SAAVETPDTQY
TRBV29-1	TRBJ1-2	SVDPRDFYGYT
TRBV2	TRBJ2-1	ASIRDRVPHEQF
TRBV6-2/TRBV6-3	TRBJ2-5	ASSFSRTGARETQY
TRBV30	TRBJ2-7	AWKGRGVYEQY
TRBV4-1	TRBJ1-3	ASKGTGNTIY
TRBV4-1	TRBJ2-7	ASSPVVAGSYEQY
TRBV19	TRBJ2-7	ASSSQGTGLYEQY
TRBV7-9	TRBJ1-5	ASSLGGATSNQPQH
TRBV4-3	TRBJ2-1	ASSQVRDHEQF
TRBV15	TRBJ2-1	AIGGRGNEQF
TRBV7-2	TRBJ2-1	ASSFSFGTSGMDEQF
TRBV11-2	TRBJ2-2	ATWGLGRANTGELF
TRBV9	TRBJ2-7	ASSVNGGAEQY
TRBV19	TRBJ2-3	ASSDFQGFSTDTQY
TRBV28	TRBJ2-4	ASIPTGGASKNIQY
TRBV7-9	TRBJ2-3	ASSLNPGQMN
TRBV7-2	TRBJ1-1	ASSSGTQNTEAF
TRBV30	TRBJ2-7	AWLGGTGSYEQY
TRBV7-9	TRBJ2-7	ASRRGPFYEQY
TRBV6-5	TRBJ2-2	ASSYSSQGAGGELF
TRBV15	TRBJ2-3	ATSRGGLRTDTQY
TRBV7-7	TRBJ2-3	ASSSGVGLADTQY
TRBV10-2	TRBJ1-1	ASSELRWNTEAF
TRBV5-6	TRBJ1-1	ASSFKGSVTEAF
TRBV9	TRBJ2-3	ASSPSGRTDTQY
TRBV12-5	TRBJ2-3	ASGFGTSIG
TRBV3-1	TRBJ2-3	AFCFGQVVEAGRDTQY
TRBV7-9	TRBJ2-4	ASSLPSRREDIQY
TRBV20-1	TRBJ2-5	SARKRAWRETQY
TRBV11-2	TRBJ1-1	ASSFGQGPREAF
TRBV4-2	TRBJ2-7	ASSRTSGGLYEQY
TRBV5-1	TRBJ2-7	ASSLELALDEQY
TRBV5-1	TRBJ2-1	ASSLGMNEQF
TRBV5-6	TRBJ2-3	ASSLGTITDTQY
TRBV7-9	TRBJ2-1	ASSPGLAGIHNEQF
TRBV3-1	TRBJ2-1	ACWVMPNDKGSSYNEQF
TRBV2	TRBJ2-7	ASTRRDHGPDLYEQY
TRBV27	TRBJ2-7	ASIFLLAGGHEQY
TRBV27	TRBJ1-2	ASSYGRLYGYT
TRBV4-3	TRBJ2-7	ASSQGLAAPEEQY
TRBV6-4	TRBJ2-7	ASSRTQGPFSYEQY